A selection of T cell receptor beta chains follows, all from one sample in a study of blood T cell repertoires in COVID-19. Sequenced by immunoSEQ multiplex PCR; TCRdb stores in-frame clones only, minus some. The sample gives roughly 150,000 clones, under 90% of which show up once; 3% to 3.5% is in the top ten. Sequencing used PBMCs or T cells enriched from blood (not recorded which). The receptors derive from a woman aged 55-70 years who had recovered from COVID-19. Both conserved end residues are part of each CDR3. The order of the fields is clone size, D gene, J gene, V gene, CDR3 protein, CDR3 DNA. A D gene is named only where the DNA matches it firmly. Some rows have no size entry. The others give once, few or many, or a class for an expanded clone.

- | - | TRBJ2-5 | TRBV19 | CASSITGQETQYF | TGTGCCAGTAGTATCACGGGGCAAGAGACCCAGTACTTC
- | - | TRBJ1-2 | TRBV30 | CAWSVQQGNYGYTF | TGTGCCTGGAGTGTACAACAGGGTAACTATGGCTACACCTTC
- | - | TRBJ1-5 | TRBV10-3 | CAISDGGLGNQPQHF | TGTGCCATCAGTGACGGGGGGCTTGGCAATCAGCCCCAGCATTTT
- | - | TRBJ1-1 | TRBV3-1/TRBV3-2 | CASSQSSYTEAFF | TGTGCCAGCAGCCAATCCAGTTACACTGAAGCTTTCTTT
- | - | TRBJ2-2 | TRBV10-3 | CAISESAPGELFF | TGTGCCATCAGTGAGTCGGCCCCCGGGGAGCTGTTTTTT
- | - | TRBJ1-1 | TRBV7-9 | CARGWGPVPEAFF | TGTGCCAGGGGCTGGGGGCCGGTTCCTGAAGCTTTCTTT
- | - | TRBJ2-7 | TRBV9 | CASSPYMGPNEQYF | TGTGCCAGCAGCCCTTATATGGGGCCCAACGAGCAGTACTTC
few | - | TRBJ1-1 | TRBV6-5 | CASSWDGGEAFF | TGTGCCAGCAGTTGGGACGGGGGGGAAGCTTTCTTT
- | TRBD1 | TRBJ2-2 | TRBV11-3 | CASSPGQGNTGELFF | TGTGCCAGCAGCCCCGGACAGGGTAACACCGGGGAGCTGTTTTTT
- | TRBD2 | TRBJ2-3 | TRBV7-3 | CASRPGAGGPLTDTQYF | TGTGCCAGCCGCCCCGGGGCGGGGGGGCCTCTGACAGATACGCAGTATTTT
- | TRBD2 | TRBJ2-1 | TRBV5-1 | CASSRTGTSGPEQFF | TGCGCCAGCAGCCGGACCGGGACTAGCGGGCCTGAGCAGTTCTTC
- | - | TRBJ1-2 | TRBV14 | CASSPLWAGASGYTF | TGTGCCAGCAGCCCCCTTTGGGCAGGGGCATCGGGCTACACCTTC
- | - | TRBJ1-5 | TRBV19 | CASSPNGRGGNQPQHF | TGTGCCAGTAGCCCCAATGGTAGGGGGGGGAATCAGCCCCAGCATTTT
- | - | TRBJ1-5 | TRBV6-5 | CASSTYREQPQHF | TGTGCCAGCAGCACATACAGGGAACAGCCCCAGCATTTT
- | - | TRBJ2-1 | TRBV29-1 | CSGGTYNEQFF | TGCAGCGGAGGAACCTACAATGAGCAGTTCTTC
- | - | TRBJ2-3 | TRBV5-1 | CASSGTGSSTDTQYF | TGCGCCAGCAGCGGAACAGGGTCTAGCACAGATACGCAGTATTTT
- | TRBD1 | TRBJ1-3 | TRBV30 | CAWSRGQGAGNTIYF | TGTGCCTGGAGTCGTGGACAGGGGGCAGGAAACACCATATATTTT
- | TRBD1 | TRBJ1-2 | TRBV3-1/TRBV3-2 | CASSPTGDGYTF | TGTGCCAGCAGCCCAACAGGGGATGGCTACACCTTC
- | - | TRBJ2-3 | TRBV6-6 | CASSYSVGADTQYF | TGTGCCAGCAGTTACTCGGTAGGGGCAGATACGCAGTATTTT
- | TRBD2 | TRBJ2-2 | TRBV7-6 | CASSLALLAGGPTGELFF | TGTGCCAGCAGCTTAGCCTTATTAGCGGGGGGGCCCACCGGGGAGCTGTTTTTT
- | TRBD1 | TRBJ2-5 | TRBV2 | CASSGQALRETQYF | TGTGCCAGCAGCGGACAGGCCCTCCGGGAGACCCAGTACTTC
- | TRBD2 | TRBJ2-3 | TRBV9 | CASSVGRRLAVPDTQYF | TGTGCCAGCAGCGTCGGTAGGAGACTAGCGGTCCCAGATACGCAGTATTTT
many | - | TRBJ2-2 | TRBV27 | CASSLGGFGELFF | TGTGCCAGCAGCCTCGGTGGTTTCGGGGAGCTGTTTTTT
- | - | TRBJ1-1 | TRBV29-1 | CSVRQGRVTEAFF | TGCAGCGTACGTCAGGGGAGGGTCACTGAAGCTTTCTTT
- | - | TRBJ2-7 | TRBV18 | CASSPSDTSYEQYF | TGTGCCAGCTCACCATCGGACACCTCCTACGAGCAGTACTTC
- | TRBD2 | TRBJ2-1 | TRBV3-1/TRBV3-2 | CASSGTSAYNEQFF | TGTGCCAGCAGCGGGACTAGCGCCTACAATGAGCAGTTCTTC
- | - | TRBJ1-2 | TRBV10-2 | CASSESAGEYYGYTF | TGCGCCAGCAGTGAGTCGGCAGGGGAGTACTATGGCTACACCTTC
- | - | TRBJ1-5 | TRBV9 | CASSGTEGKPQHF | TGTGCCAGCAGCGGGACAGAGGGCAAGCCCCAGCATTTT
- | - | TRBJ1-1 | TRBV24-1 | CATRHRENTEAFF | TGTGCCACCAGACACAGGGAGAACACTGAAGCTTTCTTT
- | - | TRBJ2-1 | TRBV19 | CASSINRISPEQFF | TGTGCCAGTAGTATAAATAGAATAAGTCCGGAGCAGTTCTTC
- | - | TRBJ2-3 | TRBV7-3 | CASSLTHPGSTTDTQYF | TGTGCCAGCAGCTTAACCCATCCGGGATCCACCACAGATACGCAGTATTTT
- | - | TRBJ2-2 | TRBV2 | CASSALNTGELFF | TGTGCCAGCAGTGCCCTAAACACCGGGGAGCTGTTTTTT
- | - | TRBJ1-2 | TRBV7-2 | CASSSTTGPYGYTF | TGTGCCAGCAGCTCAACGACAGGCCCTTATGGCTACACCTTC